Listed below are T cell receptor beta chains from one sample, sequenced in a study of cytomegalovirus exposure and HLA in healthy donors. Only in-frame clones appear in the TCRdb table, and some are missing; sequencing was by immunoSEQ multiplex PCR. The profile shows about 160,000 clones, 70% to 80% of them singletons. Sequencing was carried out using PBMCs. These receptors all stem from a man over 45 in good health and CMV-seropositive. Both conserved end residues are part of each CDR3. The order of the fields is D gene, J gene, CDR3 length, V gene, clone size, CDR3 DNA, CDR3 protein. The D gene is left open where the match is weak. Clone size is given for some rows only: seen once, a few or many times, or a class if the clone is expanded.

>TRBD1|TRBJ2-3|15|TRBV15|-
TGTGCCACCAGCAGAGGGGACAGGGTCACAGATACGCAGTATTTT
CATSRGDRVTDTQYF
>TRBD2|TRBJ2-5|15|TRBV10-3|-
TGTGCCATCAGCCCGACTAGCGGGACACAAGAGACCCAGTACTTC
CAISPTSGTQETQYF
>-|TRBJ1-3|15|TRBV5-1|-
TGCGCCAGCAGCTCCGGACCTCTCGGGGAGGACACCATATATTTT
CASSSGPLGEDTIYF
>-|TRBJ2-1|14|TRBV5-4|-
TGTGCCAGCAGCTTAGAGGGTAAGGACAATGAGCAGTTCTTC
CASSLEGKDNEQFF
>TRBD1|TRBJ1-3|16|TRBV7-9|-
TGTGCCAGCACCCCGGGACAGGGAAGAGCTGGAAACACCATATATTTT
CASTPGQGRAGNTIYF
>-|TRBJ1-6|18|TRBV6-8|once
TGTGCCAGCAGTTATGCAGGGAACGAACGAAAAGTTAATTCACCCCTCCACTTT
CASSYAGNERKVNSPLHF
>TRBD1|TRBJ1-4|16|TRBV5-5|-
TGTGCCAGCAGCTCGCTGGTACAGGGGGGGGATGAAAAACTGTTTTTT
CASSSLVQGGDEKLFF
>-|TRBJ2-4|13|TRBV28|-
TGTGCCACTCTAGTCGATGACAAAAACATTCAGTACTTC
CATLVDDKNIQYF
>TRBD2|TRBJ2-7|15|TRBV5-1|-
TGCGCCAGCAGCTTGTTGACTAGCGGGGGCTACGAGCAGTACTTC
CASSLLTSGGYEQYF
>-|TRBJ2-1|14|TRBV7-8|-
TGTGCCAGCAGCTGGGGCTTGGGGCGTAATGAGCAGTTCTTC
CASSWGLGRNEQFF
>-|TRBJ1-4|12|TRBV28|-
TGTGCCAGCAGTCTTTCAGGGGATAAACTGTTTTTT
CASSLSGDKLFF
>-|TRBJ1-2|13|TRBV25-1|few
TGTGCCAGCAGTGAAACAGGGTTGGATGGCTACACCTTC
CASSETGLDGYTF
>TRBD2|TRBJ2-5|14|TRBV5-4|-
TGTGCCAGCAGCGCTAACAGGGGGGCTAGCGGGAGTTACTTC
CASSANRGASGSYF
>TRBD2|TRBJ2-2|19|TRBV7-9|once
TGTGCCAGCAGCAGGGGACTAGCGGGAGATGGAGGGGACACCGGGGAGCTGTTTTTT
CASSRGLAGDGGDTGELFF
>-|TRBJ2-1|16|TRBV7-8|-
TGTGCCAGCAGCCCGGGGACTGTCAGCTCCTACAATGAGCAGTTCTTC
CASSPGTVSSYNEQFF
>-|TRBJ2-2|17|TRBV6-1|once
TGTGCCAGCAGTGAAATGGGCTCAGGGTCGAACACCGGGGAGCTGTTTTTT
CASSEMGSGSNTGELFF
>-|TRBJ2-5|12|TRBV27|-
TGTGCCAGCAGTGAGGCGGGATCCCGAGAGTACTTC
CASSEAGSREYF
>TRBD2|TRBJ2-5|14|TRBV28|-
TGTGCCAGCAGTTCTAGCGGGCTTCAAGAGACCCAGTACTTC
CASSSSGLQETQYF
>TRBD2|TRBJ2-1|15|TRBV6-5|once
TGTGCCAGCAGCCCACACACTAGCGGAAGGGATGAGCAGTTCTTC
CASSPHTSGRDEQFF
>-|TRBJ1-4|14|TRBV19|-
TGTGCCAGTAAATTGCAGGGTACTAATGAAAAACTGTTTTTT
CASKLQGTNEKLFF
>TRBD2|TRBJ2-3|17|TRBV2|-
TGTGCCAGCACCGACCCAAGGGCGGGAGGGCCTCAAGATACGCAGTATTTT
CASTDPRAGGPQDTQYF
>-|TRBJ1-2|13|TRBV6-4|few
TGTGCCAGCAGTGACTTGGCGGGTACGGGCTACACCTTC
CASSDLAGTGYTF
>TRBD1|TRBJ1-2|15|TRBV7-9|-
TGTGCCAGCAGCTTCGGACAGGAAGCTAACTATGGCTACACCTTC
CASSFGQEANYGYTF
>TRBD1|TRBJ1-5|14|TRBV6-1|-
TGTGCCAGCAGTGACTCGCAGGGGGCTCAGCCCCAGCATTTT
CASSDSQGAQPQHF
>-|TRBJ2-2|16|TRBV7-3|-
TGTGCCAGCAGCTTGTTGCCAGCGGCAAACACCGGGGAGCTGTTTTTT
CASSLLPAANTGELFF
>-|TRBJ2-1|12|TRBV18|-
TGTGCCAGCTCACCCTTGGCGGGTGAGCAGTTCTTC
CASSPLAGEQFF
>-|TRBJ2-3|14|TRBV27|-
TGTGCCAGCAGTCGGGCGGGAACCCCAGATACGCAGTATTTT
CASSRAGTPDTQYF
>TRBD1|TRBJ1-3|14|TRBV2|-
TGTGCCAGCAGTGAGGACAGGGGCGGCGGCACCATATATTTT
CASSEDRGGGTIYF
>TRBD2|TRBJ2-1|15|TRBV7-8|-
TGTGCCAGCAGCTCCACTAGCGGGAGTTACAATGAGCAGTTCTTC
CASSSTSGSYNEQFF
>TRBD1|TRBJ1-2|17|TRBV5-1|-
TGCGCCAGCAGCAGATCCGGGACAGGGGGCTTCGACTATGGCTACACCTTC
CASSRSGTGGFDYGYTF
>-|TRBJ1-3|14|TRBV9|-
TGTGCCAGCAGCACCCGGACTAGTGGAAACACCATATATTTT
CASSTRTSGNTIYF
>-|TRBJ2-7|14|TRBV4-2|-
TGTGCCAGCAGCCAAGGCCTAGTCTCCTACGAGCAGTACTTC
CASSQGLVSYEQYF
>TRBD1|TRBJ2-3|15|TRBV5-1|once
TGCGCCAGCAGCTTGGAGGGGGCTAGCACAGATACGCAGTATTTT
CASSLEGASTDTQYF
>-|TRBJ2-2|13|TRBV7-2|few
TGTGCCAGCAGCTCTCAGATCACCGGGGAGCTGTTTTTT
CASSSQITGELFF
>-|TRBJ2-2|14|TRBV5-1|-
TGCGCCAGCAGCAGTGCTATAAACACCGGGGAGCTGTTTTTT
CASSSAINTGELFF
>-|TRBJ1-5|14|TRBV2|-
TGTGCCAGCAGTGGAGGGGGGGGCAATCAGCCCCAGCATTTT
CASSGGGGNQPQHF
>-|TRBJ2-1|15|TRBV19|once
TGTGCCAGTAATAAGGGGGGACAGCTAAACAATGAGCAGTTCTTC
CASNKGGQLNNEQFF
>-|TRBJ2-7|12|TRBV28|-
TGTGCCAGCAGAAAGGGGGATTACGAGCAGTACTTC
CASRKGDYEQYF
>-|TRBJ2-7|11|TRBV20-1|once
TGCAGTGCTAGAGAAACATACGAGCAGTACTTC
CSARETYEQYF
>-|TRBJ1-5|14|TRBV7-9|-
TGTGCCAGCAGCCAGAGCGGGGTCGATCAGCCCCAGCATTTT
CASSQSGVDQPQHF
>TRBD2|TRBJ2-1|14|TRBV7-9|few
TGTGCCAGCAGCTCAAGCGGGAGAGACAATGAGCAGTTCTTC
CASSSSGRDNEQFF
>TRBD1|TRBJ1-5|15|TRBV28|-
TGTGCCAGCAGCTATATTTCAGGGGGCAGGCAGCCCCAGCATTTT
CASSYISGGRQPQHF
>TRBD1|TRBJ1-4|17|TRBV28|-
TGTGCCAGCAGTGCACCGACGAGACAGGGGGAAGAGGAAAAACTGTTTTTT
CASSAPTRQGEEEKLFF
>-|TRBJ2-7|14|TRBV19|-
TGTGCCAGTAAATTCGGAGAGGGCCTGAACGAGCAGTACTTC
CASKFGEGLNEQYF
>TRBD2|TRBJ2-4|15|TRBV5-4|-
TGTGCCAGCAGCCCGGGGGGGGTAATCAAAAACATTCAGTACTTC
CASSPGGVIKNIQYF
>-|TRBJ2-7|16|TRBV28|-
TGTGCCAGCAGTTCGTCCCTCTTTGGGGCCGGCCACGAGCAGTACTTC
CASSSSLFGAGHEQYF
>-|TRBJ2-1|13|TRBV19|-
TGTGCCAGTAGGCCAGACTTCTACAATGAGCAGTTCTTC
CASRPDFYNEQFF
>TRBD2|TRBJ2-7|12|TRBV28|-
TGTGCCAGCAGGACTAGCGGGGAGGAGCAGTACTTC
CASRTSGEEQYF
>TRBD1|TRBJ2-7|14|TRBV30|-
TGTGCCTGGTATGGCAGGGACAGATCCGACGAGCAGTACTTC
CAWYGRDRSDEQYF
>-|TRBJ2-1|14|TRBV7-3|-
TGTGCCAGCAGCTTAATGGTAGGAGTGAATGAGCAGTTCTTC
CASSLMVGVNEQFF
>-|TRBJ2-7|14|TRBV11-2|-
TGTGCCAGCAGCTCCCCGGAGGGCCTCCTGAGGCAGTACTTC
CASSSPEGLLRQYF
>TRBD2|TRBJ2-1|15|TRBV11-3|-
TGTGCCAGCAGCCTCGGACTAGCGGGTAGCGATGAGCAGTTCTTC
CASSLGLAGSDEQFF
>-|TRBJ1-1|14|TRBV25-1|-
TGTGCCAGCAGGTCCCCCATAACTAACACTGAAGCTTTCTTT
CASRSPITNTEAFF
>TRBD1|TRBJ2-2|15|TRBV7-2|-
TGTGCCAGCAGTCGGGACAGAATGATCACCGGGGAGCTGTTTTTT
CASSRDRMITGELFF